These 13 T cell receptor beta chains originate from one sample sequenced in a study of T cells in localized non-small cell lung cancer. Assay used: immunoSEQ multiplex PCR; TCRdb lists only in-frame clones, some missing. The table includes a few thousand clones, about 25% detected once. Sample: lung tumor tissue, taken before any cancer treatment. The receptor source for this set is a man aged 40 to 70 with stage II lung adenocarcinoma.

V is TRBV30 and J is TRBJ1-1, with no clear D. V gave up 0 bases and J gave up 7 bases, with 12 bases separating them. The CDR3 spans 13 residues. The germline V gene encodes CDR1 GTSNPN and CDR2 SVGIG (reference sequence). CDR3 residues: CAWSVLGRNEAFF. The CDR3 nucleotides are TGTGCCTGGAGTGTACTAGGGAGGAATGAAGCTTTCTTT. Based on the CDR3 plus reference TRBV30 and TRBJ1-1, the full variable domain is SQTIHQWPATLVQPVGSPLSLECTVEGTSNPNLYWYRQAAGRGLQLLFYSVGIGQISSEVPQNLSASRPQDRQFILSSKKLLLSDSGFYLCAWSVLGRNEAFFGQGTRLTVV.

This clone showed up just a few times. This rearrangement joins TRBV11-3 to TRBJ2-5, with D hard to call. V was cut by 5 bases and J by 2 bases, with 15 bases left in between. The CDR3 spans 15 residues. Germline loops: CDR1 SGHNT, CDR2 YENEEA. The CDR3 reads CASSPSRPSQETQYF. CDR3 coding DNA: TGTGCCAGCAGCCCGTCCCGGCCAAGTCAAGAGACCCAGTACTTC.

Only a few counts were recorded for this clone. The J gene is TRBJ2-3, the V gene TRBV11-3, with D possibly called TRBD1 or TRBD2 (5 bases each). This CDR3 has 14 residues. The germline V gene has CDR1 SGHNT and CDR2 YENEEA. The V gene lost 4 bases and the J gene lost 2 bases, with 10 bases spanning the gap. DNA of the CDR3: TGTGCCAGCAGCTGGGGCGGGTCCACAGATACGCAGTATTTT. The encoded protein is CASSWGGSTDTQYF.

In its sample, this clone was seen a few times. This chain uses TRBV30 with TRBJ1-1; 11 bases are shared with TRBD1. This CDR3 region has 13 residues. Germline V CDR1 and CDR2: GTSNPN, SVGIG (reference sequence). The junction had 1 base not matched to a gene; V was cut back by 0 bases and J by 7 bases. This CDR3 is CAWSVGQGGEAFF. CDR3 coding DNA: TGTGCCTGGAGTGTGGGACAGGGGGGTGAAGCTTTCTTT. The full variable domain, with the rest looked up from reference TRBV30 and TRBJ1-1, is SQTIHQWPATLVQPVGSPLSLECTVEGTSNPNLYWYRQAAGRGLQLLFYSVGIGQISSEVPQNLSASRPQDRQFILSSKKLLLSDSGFYLCAWSVGQGGEAFFGQGTRLTVV.

V usage is TRBV30 and J usage is TRBJ1-1; D gene uncertain. V lost 0 bases, J lost 1 base, and 6 bases lay in between. CDR3 length equals 13 residues. Germline V CDR1 and CDR2: GTSNPN, SVGIG (reference sequence). This chain's CDR3 is CAWSVSPNTEAFF. CDR3 in DNA: TGTGCCTGGAGTGTAAGCCCGAACACTGAAGCTTTCTTT.

This clone is medium-sized within its sample. One junction end does not reproduce the germline sequence, and a read error may be involved. This sequence joins TRBV7-2 and TRBJ2-3; perhaps TRBD1 as D (5 bases). Germline V gives CDR1 SGHTA, CDR2 FQGNSA. The CDR3 is 13 amino acids. The CDR3 sequence is CASSLVGADTQYF. In DNA form, the CDR3 reads TGTGCTAGCAGCTTAGTAGGGGCAGATACGCAGTATTTT.

This chain uses TRBV6-8 with TRBJ1-1; no firm D call. CDR3 length: 15 residues. Trimming removed 2 bases at V and 1 base at J, with 11 bases between. Germline CDR1 reads MNHGY; CDR2 reads SAAAGT. CDR3 DNA sequence: TGTGCCAGCAGTTACGATGTCGCAGGGAACACTGAAGCTTTCTTT. This codes for CASSYDVAGNTEAFF.

This clone was seen only a few times. This chain links TRBV9 with TRBJ1-2; no firm D call. The V end lost 0 bases, the J end lost 6 bases, and 9 bases lay between the germline ends. From germline, CDR1 is SGDLS and CDR2 YYNGEE. This CDR3 region has 13 residues. This chain's CDR3 is CASSVAVVDGYTF. The CDR3 DNA sequence: TGTGCCAGCAGCGTAGCGGTTGTCGATGGCTACACCTTC.

By share, this clone counts as medium-sized (0.01 to 0.1%). The chain couples TRBV11-3 to TRBJ1-1; D is uncertain. Germline V gene lookup returns CDR1 SGHNT and CDR2 YENEEA. There are 14 residues in the CDR3. The V gene lost 3 bases and the J gene lost 8 bases, with 16 bases spanning the gap. CDR3 coding DNA: TGTGCCAGCAGCTTGTTCGAGGCCCGCCAAGAAGCTTTCTTT. Translation: CASSLFEARQEAFF. The whole variable domain, remainder taken from reference TRBV11-3 and TRBJ1-1, is EAGVVQSPRYKIIEKKQPVAFWCNPISGHNTLYWYLQNLGQGPELLIRYENEEAVDDSQLPKDRFSAERLKGVDSTLKIQPAELGDSAVYLCASSLFEARQEAFFGQGTRLTVV.

This clone has only a few counts. V usage is TRBV25-1 and J usage is TRBJ1-3, with a weak D call TRBD1 (6 bases). The ends were cut back, 3 bases at V and 3 bases at J, with 12 bases in the middle. There are 15 residues in the CDR3. The germline gives CDR1 MGHDK, CDR2 SYGVNS. The CDR3 here is CASSDRGGLGNTIYF. The CDR3 DNA is TGTGCCAGCAGTGATCGCGGGGGCCTTGGAAACACCATATATTTT. Based on the CDR3 plus reference TRBV25-1 and TRBJ1-3, the full variable domain is EADIYQTPRYLVIGTGKKITLECSQTMGHDKMYWYQQDPGMELHLIHYSYGVNSTEKGDLSSESTVSRIRTEHFPLTLESARPSHTSQYLCASSDRGGLGNTIYFGEGSWLTVV.

This clone has a handful of counts. The chain recombines TRBV11-1 with TRBJ2-6; 7 nucleotides match TRBD1. Germline V gives CDR1 SGHAT, CDR2 FQDESV (reference sequence). V shed 7 bases, J shed 6 bases, and the junction held 6 bases outside the gene matches. The CDR3 runs to 14 residues. CDR3 amino acids: CASNRQGEANVLTF. Here the CDR3 DNA reads TGTGCCAGCAACCGACAGGGTGAGGCCAACGTCCTGACTTTC. The full variable domain, in which reference TRBV11-1 and TRBJ2-6 provide the parts outside the CDR3, is EAEVAQSPRYKITEKSQAVAFWCDPISGHATLYWYRQILGQGPELLVQFQDESVVDDSQLPKDRFSAERLKGVDSTLKIQPAELGDSAMYLCASNRQGEANVLTFGAGSRLTVL.

The V and J genes are TRBV15 and TRBJ2-3; 9 bases line up with TRBD1. The CDR3 covers 15 residues. Germline V gene sequence: CDR1 LNHNV, CDR2 YYDKDF (reference sequence). J was trimmed by 4 bases and V by 3 bases; bases with no gene match: 5. The CDR3 nucleotides are TGTGCCACCAGCAGGACCGGGACAGGGTCAGATACGCAGTATTTT. Translation: CATSRTGTGSDTQYF.

This clone was seen a handful of times. This chain connects TRBV18 to TRBJ2-7, with no clear D. The CDR3 runs to 14 residues. V lost 6 bases and J lost 2, with 14 bases in between. Germline CDR1 and CDR2: KGHSH and LQKENI. The CDR3 reads CASSENDGPYEQYF. DNA of the CDR3: TGTGCCAGCTCCGAAAACGACGGGCCCTACGAGCAGTACTTC.